The 5 T cell receptor beta chains reported below all come from one sample, sequenced in a study of blood T cells in healthy people across ages. For the second PCR, which ran for about 7 to 11 cycles, a sample-barcoded 5' primer and a J-beta primer mix were used. A single record per CDR3 protein comes from TCRdb applying MiXCR to the 5' RACE reads. The table includes some 1.5 million distinct CDR3 sequences, approximately 43% detected once. The sample consisted of blood. These receptors all come from a woman aged 18-29 years in good health.

This clonotype was seen just once. The gene calls are TRBV20-1 and TRBJ2-7; the match to TRBD2 covers 10 bases. CDR3 length: 16 amino acids. The V and J ends lost 1 base and 0 bases, in that order; junction bases with no gene match: 6. Per germline, CDR1 DFQATT and CDR2 SNEGSKA (reference sequence). CDR3 sequence: CSARVRIAGGSYEQYF. CDR3 nucleotide sequence: TGCAGTGCTAGAGTCCGAATAGCGGGAGGCTCCTACGAGCAGTACTTC.

The V gene is TRBV9, the J gene TRBJ2-4; 9 nucleotides agree with TRBD2. The CDR3 spans 15 residues. Germline CDR1 and CDR2: SGDLS and YYNGEE. With 2 bases clipped from V and 7 bases from J, the junction kept 7 bases outside the gene matches. The CDR3 reads CASSVSGGRGNIQYF. The CDR3 DNA reads TGTGCCAGCAGCGTTAGTGGCGGGAGGGGGAACATTCAGTACTTC.

The table lists this clonotype with a few counts. The rearrangement links TRBV7-2 to TRBJ1-4; a possible D gene is TRBD1 (5 bases). Germline CDR1 reads SGHTA; CDR2 reads FQGNSA. The CDR3 length is 14 residues. Trimming shortened V by 2 bases and J by 8 bases, and 12 bases separated the two germline ends. CDR3 sequence reads: CASSLRSWGEKLFF. The CDR3 nucleotides are TGTGCCAGCAGCTTAAGGAGCTGGGGGGAAAAACTGTTTTTT.

The rearrangement uses TRBV6-5 and TRBJ2-1; D tentatively reads TRBD1 or TRBD2 (5 bases each). V lost 0 bases to trimming and J lost 8 bases, with 11 bases between them. The CDR3 length is 14 residues. Germline CDR1 MNHEY, CDR2 SVGAGI. The CDR3 is CASSYSPRGDEQFF. Here the CDR3 DNA reads TGTGCCAGCAGTTACTCCCCCCGGGGCGATGAGCAGTTCTTC.

The rearrangement uses TRBV20-1 and TRBJ1-2, with 8 bases lining up with TRBD1. This CDR3 region has 16 residues. Trimming at V came to 0 bases and at J to 2 bases, leaving 8 bases not matched to a gene. Germline CDR1 reads DFQATT; CDR2 reads SNEGSKA (reference sequence). The CDR3 sequence: CSARDRTGGRNYGYTF. CDR3 DNA sequence: TGCAGTGCTAGAGATCGAACAGGGGGAAGGAACTATGGCTACACCTTC.